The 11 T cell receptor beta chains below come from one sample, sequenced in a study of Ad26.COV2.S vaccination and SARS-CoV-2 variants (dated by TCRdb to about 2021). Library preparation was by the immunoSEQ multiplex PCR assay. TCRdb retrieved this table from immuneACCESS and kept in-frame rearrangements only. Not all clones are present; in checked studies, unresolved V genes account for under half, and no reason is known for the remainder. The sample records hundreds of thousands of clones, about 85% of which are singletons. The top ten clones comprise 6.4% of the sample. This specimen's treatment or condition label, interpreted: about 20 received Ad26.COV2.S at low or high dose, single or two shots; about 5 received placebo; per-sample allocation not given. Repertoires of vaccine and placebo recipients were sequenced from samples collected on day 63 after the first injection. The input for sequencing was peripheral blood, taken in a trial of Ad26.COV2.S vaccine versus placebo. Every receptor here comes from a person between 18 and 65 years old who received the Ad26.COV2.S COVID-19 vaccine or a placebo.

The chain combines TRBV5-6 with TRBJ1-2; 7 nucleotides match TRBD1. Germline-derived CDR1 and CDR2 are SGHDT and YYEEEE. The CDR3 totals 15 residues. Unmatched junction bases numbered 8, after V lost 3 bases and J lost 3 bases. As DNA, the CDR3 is TGTGCCAGCAGCTCCAAACTTACAGGGGACTATGGCTACACCTTC. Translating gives CASSSKLTGDYGYTF.

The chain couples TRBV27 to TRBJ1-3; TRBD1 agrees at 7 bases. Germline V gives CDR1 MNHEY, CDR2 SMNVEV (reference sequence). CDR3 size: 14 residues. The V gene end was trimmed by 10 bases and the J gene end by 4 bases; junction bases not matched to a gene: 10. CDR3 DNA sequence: TGTGCCATCCCATGGACAGGTGCGGGAAACACCATATATTTT. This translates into CAIPWTGAGNTIYF.

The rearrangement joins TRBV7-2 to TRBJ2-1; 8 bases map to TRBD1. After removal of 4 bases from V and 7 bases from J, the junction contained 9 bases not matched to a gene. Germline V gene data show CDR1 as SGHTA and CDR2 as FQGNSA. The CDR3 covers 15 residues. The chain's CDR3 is CASSSDRDTGNEQFF. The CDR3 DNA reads TGTGCCAGCAGCTCGGACAGGGATACGGGGAATGAGCAGTTCTTC.

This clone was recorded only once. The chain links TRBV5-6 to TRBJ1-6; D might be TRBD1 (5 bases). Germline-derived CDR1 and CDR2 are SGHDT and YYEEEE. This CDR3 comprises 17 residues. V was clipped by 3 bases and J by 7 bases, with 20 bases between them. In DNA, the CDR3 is TGTGCCAGCAGCTGGGGGACCGGGGCGCGGTACAATTCACCCCTCCACTTT. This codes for CASSWGTGARYNSPLHF.

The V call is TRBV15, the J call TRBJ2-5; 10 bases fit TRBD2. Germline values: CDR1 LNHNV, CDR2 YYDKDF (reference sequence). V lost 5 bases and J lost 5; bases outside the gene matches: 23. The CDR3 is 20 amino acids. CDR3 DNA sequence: TGTGCCACCAGCCCAGAGGGGGCTAGCGGGGGAGCCGGTCGTGGGGAGACCCAGTACTTC. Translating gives CATSPEGASGGAGRGETQYF.

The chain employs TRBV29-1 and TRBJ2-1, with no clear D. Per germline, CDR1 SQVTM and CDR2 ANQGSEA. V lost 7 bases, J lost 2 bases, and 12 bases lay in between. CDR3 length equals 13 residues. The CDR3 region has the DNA TGCAGCGCCGAAGGCCGGGCCTACAATGAGCAGTTCTTC. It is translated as CSAEGRAYNEQFF.

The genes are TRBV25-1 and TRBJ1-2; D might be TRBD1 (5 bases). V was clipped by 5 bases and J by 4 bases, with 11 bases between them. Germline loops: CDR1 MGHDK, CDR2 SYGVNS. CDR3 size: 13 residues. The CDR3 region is CASSFRDLYGYTF. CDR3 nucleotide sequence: TGTGCCAGCAGTTTCCGGGACCTCTATGGCTACACCTTC.

This chain's CDR3 is CATSDSTGRGNTGELFF. CDR3 DNA sequence: TGTGCCACCAGTGATTCGACAGGGAGAGGGAACACCGGGGAGCTGTTTTTT. This chain uses TRBV24-1 with TRBJ2-2; TRBD1 aligns across 7 bases. From germline, CDR1 is KGHDR and CDR2 SFDVKD. The ends lost 2 bases at V and 1 base at J; junction bases unmatched: 6. The CDR3 covers 17 residues.

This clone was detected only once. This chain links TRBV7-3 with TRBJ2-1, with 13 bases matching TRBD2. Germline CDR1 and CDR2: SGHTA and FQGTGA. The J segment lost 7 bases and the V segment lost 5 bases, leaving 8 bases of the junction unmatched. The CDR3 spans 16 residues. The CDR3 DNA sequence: TGTGCCAGCAGCGTCCCGGGACTAGCGGGAATAAATGAGCAGTTCTTC. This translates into CASSVPGLAGINEQFF.

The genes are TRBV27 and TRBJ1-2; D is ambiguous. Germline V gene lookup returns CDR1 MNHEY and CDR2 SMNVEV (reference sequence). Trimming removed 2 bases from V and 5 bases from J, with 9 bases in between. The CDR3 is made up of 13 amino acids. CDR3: CASSLGREYGYTF. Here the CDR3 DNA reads TGTGCCAGCAGTTTAGGAAGAGAATATGGCTACACCTTC.

The CDR3 DNA sequence: TGCGCCACTAGTTCGGAGGTGGCCCGAACCGGGGAGCTGTTTTTT. Translation: CATSSEVARTGELFF. The rearrangement links TRBV5-1 to TRBJ2-2; TRBD2 is a possible D gene (5 bases). Germline lookup yields CDR1 SGHRS and CDR2 YFSETQ. Trimming left V 9 bases short and J 5 bases short, with 20 bases between. This CDR3 region has 15 residues.